This T cell receptor beta chain is drawn from a study of yellow fever vaccine responses in identical twins. Study-wide points: Reports say the vaccine T cell response in twins looked partly convergent and partly personalized.

CDR3 length: 13 residues. The V and J ends lost 0 bases and 5 bases respectively, with 8 bases between them. Germline V gene data show CDR1 as GTSNPN and CDR2 as SVGIG (reference sequence). In regard to this clonotype: Its target is unknown.

From the RT-PCR reads, TCRdb called clonotypes with MiXCR, one entry per CDR3 protein. The sample holds about 1,100 distinct CDR3 sequences, roughly 80% seen once. The rearrangement links TRBV30 to TRBJ1-5; possibly TRBD1 for D (6 bases). The sequence was obtained from a female donor who received the yellow fever vaccine. The source material was T cells from blood (PBMCs), unsorted or a sorted subset (not recorded which), sampled before or after yellow fever vaccination (not recorded which). The DNA of the CDR3 is TGTGCCTGGAGTGTAGGGGGGGATCAGCCCCAGCATTTT. Its translation: CAWSVGGDQPQHF.